This TCR beta chain came from a study of T cell repertoires in cytomegalovirus infection. Each CDR3 protein is one row after TCRdb ran MiXCR on the reads. The sample comprises around 120,000 distinct CDR3 sequences, 24% of which are singletons, and roughly 35% rests with the top ten. Comment on this clonotype: The antigen remains unidentified.

The receptor was isolated from a human donor in good health (CMV status not recorded). Some clones in this sample may be carry-over from other donors' samples. The sequencing sample was made of PBMCs, sequenced either directly or after in vitro stimulation (not recorded which).

The CDR3 DNA reads TGTGCCAGCAGCCAAGTTTCGAGCTATACGCAGTATTTT. It codes for CASSQVSSYTQYF. V usage is TRBV4-2 and J usage is TRBJ2-3; D uncertain. This CDR3 spans 13 amino acids. Trimming left V 1 base short and J 7 bases short, with 9 bases between. CDR1 and CDR2 (germline): LGHNA, YNFKEQ.